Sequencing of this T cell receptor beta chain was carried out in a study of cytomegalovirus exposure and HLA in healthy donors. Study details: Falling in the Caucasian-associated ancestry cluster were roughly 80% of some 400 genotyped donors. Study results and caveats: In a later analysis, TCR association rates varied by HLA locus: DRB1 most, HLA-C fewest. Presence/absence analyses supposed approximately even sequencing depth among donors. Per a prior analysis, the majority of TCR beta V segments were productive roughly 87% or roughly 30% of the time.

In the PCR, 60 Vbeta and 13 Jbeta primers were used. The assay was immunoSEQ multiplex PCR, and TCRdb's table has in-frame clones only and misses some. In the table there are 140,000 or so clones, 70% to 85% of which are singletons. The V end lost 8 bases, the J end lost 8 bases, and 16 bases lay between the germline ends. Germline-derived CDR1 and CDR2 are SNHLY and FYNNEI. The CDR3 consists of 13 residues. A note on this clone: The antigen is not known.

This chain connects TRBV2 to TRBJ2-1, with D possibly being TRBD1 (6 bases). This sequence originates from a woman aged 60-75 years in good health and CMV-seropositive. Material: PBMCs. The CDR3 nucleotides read TGTGCCAGCGAACGAGAAGGGGGTCATGAGCAGTTCTTC. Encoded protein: CASEREGGHEQFF. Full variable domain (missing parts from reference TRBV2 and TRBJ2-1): EPEVTQTPSHQVTQMGQEVILRCVPISNHLYFYWYRQILGQKVEFLVSFYNNEISEKSEIFDDQFSVERPDGSNFTLKIRSTKLEDSAMYFCASEREGGHEQFFGPGTRLTVL.